The 19 T cell receptor beta chains presented below share a single source sample, sequenced in a study of siplizumab effects on memory and regulatory T cells (dated by TCRdb to about 2019). Library method: the immunoSEQ multiplex PCR assay. TCRdb took this table from immuneACCESS and kept in-frame rearrangements with V and J called. Such tables lack part of the clones; where checked against another copy, unresolved V genes explain under half of the gap, and the rest is unexplained. For this sample the table gives around 83,000 clones, of which 90% were detected only once. The ten largest clones take up about 16% of the sample. What was sequenced was CD4+ T cells sorted from blood. Source of these receptors: a human donor in good health.

This chain joins TRBV4-3 and TRBJ1-3; no clear D. V dropped 1 base and J dropped 0 bases, with 13 bases sitting between them. Germline lookup yields CDR1 LGHNA and CDR2 YSLEER. The CDR3 totals 17 residues. CDR3 bases: TGCGCCAGCAGCCAAGGAGCTGGGGTTTTCTCTGGAAACACCATATATTTT. Its translation: CASSQGAGVFSGNTIYF.

The V and J genes are TRBV18 and TRBJ2-3, with unresolved D. Trimming removed 3 bases at V and 0 bases at J, with 4 bases between. The CDR3 length is 13 residues. In germline, CDR1 is KGHSH, CDR2 LQKENI. CDR3 in amino acids: CASSPDSTDTQYF. CDR3 in DNA: TGTGCCAGCTCACCGGACAGCACAGATACGCAGTATTTT.

This chain uses TRBV19 with TRBJ2-5; TRBD1 matches 10 bases. Trimming removed 4 bases from V and 7 bases from J; junction bases left unmatched: 9. The CDR3 consists of 15 residues. In germline, CDR1 is LNHDA, CDR2 SQIVND (reference sequence). In nucleotides, the CDR3 is TGTGCCAGTAGTAGGGATCTGGGACAGGGGCCGACCCAGTACTTC. Amino acid sequence: CASSRDLGQGPTQYF.

The chain is built from TRBV28 and TRBJ2-5; the D is unclear. Germline assignment: CDR1 MDHEN and CDR2 SYDVKM. Trimming pared 7 bases from V and 2 bases from J, leaving 20 bases between. The CDR3 extends over 16 amino acids. CDR3 sequence: CASTRQSGLIQETQYF. CDR3 DNA: TGTGCCAGCACTAGGCAGTCAGGATTGATACAAGAGACCCAGTACTTC.

CDR3 loop: CAISEGGTQYF. DNA of the CDR3: TGTGCCATCAGTGAGGGGGGGACCCAGTACTTC. The chain joins TRBV10-3 to TRBJ2-5; D assignment may be TRBD1 or TRBD2 (5 bases each). This CDR3 spans 11 amino acids. Germline V lookup: CDR1 ENHRY, CDR2 SYGVKD. The V gene lost 2 bases and the J gene lost 7 bases, with 5 bases spanning the gap.

J is TRBJ2-3 and V is TRBV6-6; no firm D call. The CDR3 totals 11 residues. V lost 6 bases to trimming and J lost 2 bases, with 3 bases between them. Germline CDR1 reads MNHNY; CDR2 reads SVGAGI (reference sequence). CDR3 protein: CASSHTDTQYF. As DNA, the CDR3 is TGTGCCAGCAGCCACACAGATACGCAGTATTTT.

The sample holds one count of this clone. The chain joins TRBV19 to TRBJ1-2, with D hard to call. CDR3 length: 13 residues. The germline V gene has CDR1 LNHDA and CDR2 SQIVND (reference sequence). With 6 bases removed from V and 2 bases from J, the gap between germline ends came to 10 bases. This chain's CDR3 is CASREEANYGYTF. In DNA, the CDR3 is TGTGCCAGTAGGGAGGAGGCCAACTATGGCTACACCTTC.

The chain has TRBV5-1 and TRBJ1-4, with TRBD1 matching over 7 bases. CDR3 length equals 15 residues. V was clipped by 4 bases and J by 3 bases; unmatched bases: 6. Germline values: CDR1 SGHRS, CDR2 YFSETQ. DNA for the CDR3: TGCGCCAGCAGCCCAGGGGGGTCCCCTAATGAAAAACTGTTTTTT. It yields the protein CASSPGGSPNEKLFF.

The chain uses TRBV6-5 and TRBJ1-1, with D perhaps matching TRBD1 (5 bases). The length of the CDR3 is 13 residues. In germline, CDR1 is MNHEY, CDR2 SVGAGI. Deletions cut 2 bases from V and 1 base from J, with 5 bases between. Here the CDR3 DNA reads TGTGCCAGCAGTTACGGACAGAACACTGAAGCTTTCTTT. As protein: CASSYGQNTEAFF.

This clone has just one count. Here the CDR3 DNA reads TGCGCCAGCAGCCAGGCTGACAGGGCGAGCTACGAGCAGTACTTC. It translates to CASSQADRASYEQYF. The rearrangement joins TRBV4-1 to TRBJ2-7; 7 bases map to TRBD1. This CDR3 has 15 amino acids. The germline V gene has CDR1 MGHRA and CDR2 YSYEKL. With V trimmed by 3 bases and J by 3 bases, 8 bases remained unmatched.

V is TRBV19 and J is TRBJ2-5; 8 nucleotides match TRBD2. The V and J ends lost 6 bases and 1 base, in that order; junction bases with no gene match: 4. The CDR3 totals 14 residues. Per the germline V gene, CDR1 is LNHDA and CDR2 is SQIVND (reference sequence). CDR3 amino acids: CASSRGRSQETQYF. As DNA, the CDR3 is TGTGCCAGTAGCCGCGGGAGGTCCCAAGAGACCCAGTACTTC.

This sequence joins TRBV7-9 and TRBJ2-7, with TRBD1 matching 7 bases. The CDR3 runs 14 residues. Germline V gives CDR1 SEHNR, CDR2 FQNEAQ (reference sequence). J gave up 5 bases and V 5 bases, and 9 bases lay outside the gene matches. The DNA of the CDR3 is TGTGCCAGCAGCAAACCCGGGACAGCCAACGAGCAGTACTTC. Translating gives CASSKPGTANEQYF.

The chain combines TRBV5-1 with TRBJ2-2, with 8 bases aligning to TRBD1. The V and J ends lost 0 bases and 7 bases, in that order; junction bases with no gene match: 5. Germline CDR1 SGHRS, CDR2 YFSETQ. The CDR3 loop spans 15 amino acids. Written as DNA, the CDR3 is TGCGCCAGCAGCTTGGGCCAGGGGGCTGTCGGGGAGCTGTTTTTT. Its translation: CASSLGQGAVGELFF. Full variable domain (rest looked up from reference TRBV5-1 and TRBJ2-2): KAGVTQTPRYLIKTRGQQVTLSCSPISGHRSVSWYQQTPGQGLQFLFEYFSETQRNKGNFPGRFSGRQFSNSRSEMNVSTLELGDSALYLCASSLGQGAVGELFFGEGSRLTVL.

The J gene is TRBJ1-3, the V gene TRBV28; D is possibly TRBD1 (5 bases). The CDR3 contains 15 residues. The germline gives CDR1 MDHEN, CDR2 SYDVKM. V lost 4 bases and J 0 bases, leaving 10 bases between the germline ends. The CDR3 nucleotides are TGTGCCAGCAGTTGGGGTAGGGGCTCTGGAAACACCATATATTTT. Translating gives CASSWGRGSGNTIYF.

In its sample, this clone was seen once. The CDR3 DNA reads as TGTGCCAGCACAAACTATGTACCGGGAGCCACAACTTCGGCCATATATTTT. It specifies CASTNYVPGATTSAIYF. The chain carries TRBV18 and TRBJ1-3, with D unclear. Germline-derived CDR1 and CDR2 are KGHSH and LQKENI. This CDR3 region has 17 residues. V was shortened by 8 bases and J by 11 bases, with 31 bases between the two germline ends.

The J gene is TRBJ2-3, the V gene TRBV2; TRBD2 matches at 8 bases. The CDR3 spans 15 residues. Germline-derived CDR1 and CDR2 are SNHLY and FYNNEI. V lost 5 bases, J lost 0 bases, and 4 bases stayed unmatched. The CDR3 bases are TGTGCCAGCAGTAGTAGCGGGGTTAGCACAGATACGCAGTATTTT. Encoded protein: CASSSSGVSTDTQYF.

The rearrangement joins TRBV18 to TRBJ2-1; 13 nucleotides match TRBD2. The CDR3 extends over 16 amino acids. Germline values: CDR1 KGHSH, CDR2 LQKENI. Unmatched junction bases numbered 5, after V lost 5 bases and J lost 4 bases. The CDR3 DNA reads as TGTGCCAGCTCAGCGGGACTAGCGGGAACTTACAATGAGCAGTTCTTC. Translation: CASSAGLAGTYNEQFF.

This chain connects TRBV7-6 to TRBJ1-5, with D uncertain. V was shortened by 5 bases and J by 6 bases, with 14 bases between the two germline ends. This CDR3 has 14 residues. CDR1 is SGHVS and CDR2 is FNYEAQ in the germline V gene. The CDR3 DNA follows: TGTGCCAGCAGCCCCGAAGGGCTCAGTCAGCCCCAGCATTTT. This encodes CASSPEGLSQPQHF. Using reference TRBV7-6 and TRBJ1-5 for the parts outside the CDR3, the full variable domain is GAGVSQSPRYKVTKRGQDVALRCDPISGHVSLYWYRQALGQGPEFLTYFNYEAQQDKSGLPNDRFSAERPEGSISTLTIQRTEQRDSAMYRCASSPEGLSQPQHFGDGTRLSIL.

The rearrangement links TRBV5-6 to TRBJ1-5, with no clear D. The V end was cut by 4 bases, the J end by 4 bases, with 12 bases between. This CDR3 is 14 amino acids long. In germline, CDR1 is SGHDT, CDR2 YYEEEE. The CDR3 bases are TGTGCCAGCAGCCGACGATTGGGGAATCAGCCCCAGCATTTT. Its translation: CASSRRLGNQPQHF.